These 22 T cell receptor beta chains were sequenced from one sample in a study of cytomegalovirus exposure and HLA in healthy donors. The table came from immunoSEQ multiplex PCR; TCRdb's copy has only in-frame clones and leaves some out. The table has a few hundred thousand clones, just over 85% seen once. The sample was PBMCs. Receptors were obtained from a woman between 18 and 30 years old in good health and CMV-seronegative.

The chain couples TRBV5-1 to TRBJ2-7; TRBD2 is a possible D gene (6 bases). The length of the CDR3 is 16 residues. From germline, CDR1 is SGHRS and CDR2 YFSETQ. Trimming removed 0 bases at V and 3 bases at J, with 16 bases between. The CDR3 region is CASSLVGGAGDYEQYF. Written as DNA, the CDR3 is TGCGCCAGCAGCTTGGTAGGCGGGGCTGGGGACTACGAGCAGTACTTC.

The chain couples TRBV9 to TRBJ1-1; possibly TRBD1 for D (5 bases). This CDR3 comprises 14 residues. Germline CDR1 reads SGDLS; CDR2 reads YYNGEE. Trimming shortened V by 0 bases and J by 6 bases, and 12 bases separated the two germline ends. CDR3 residues: CASSVGQYTSEAFF. CDR3 coding DNA: TGTGCCAGCAGCGTAGGACAGTATACCTCTGAAGCTTTCTTT.

Comments on this clone: At one of its ends the junction is not consistent with the germline gene, which may arise from a read error. For the CDR3, the DNA is TGTGCTAGCAGCACCCAGACAGGCCAAGAGACCCAGTACTTC. Translating it yields CASSTQTGQETQYF. This chain joins TRBV7-7 and TRBJ2-5; possibly TRBD1 for D (6 bases). Germline V gene lookup returns CDR1 SSHAT and CDR2 FNYEAQ (reference sequence). The CDR3 length is 14 residues. Together with reference TRBV7-7 and TRBJ2-5, the CDR3 gives the full variable domain: GAGVSQSPRYKVTKRGQDVTLRCDPISSHATLYWYQQALGQGPEFLTYFNYEAQPDKSGLPSDRFSAERPEGSISTLTIQRTEQRDSAMYRCASSTQTGQETQYFGPGTRLLVL.

The CDR3 sequence is CASSDRTGANYGYTF. The CDR3 region has the DNA TGTGCCAGCAGTGACCGGACAGGGGCTAACTATGGCTACACCTTC. The rearrangement uses TRBV6-6 and TRBJ1-2; the match to TRBD1 covers 9 bases. Per germline, CDR1 MNHNY and CDR2 SVGAGI (reference sequence). The trim removed 5 bases at V and 0 bases at J, leaving 4 bases unmatched. The length of the CDR3 is 15 residues.

The chain recombines TRBV7-3 with TRBJ2-3; the match to TRBD2 covers 8 bases. The CDR3 has 15 residues. J gave up 4 bases and V 5 bases, and 8 bases lay outside the gene matches. The germline V gene has CDR1 SGHTA and CDR2 FQGTGA. CDR3 sequence: CASSPSGGPSDTQYF. In DNA, the CDR3 is TGTGCCAGCAGCCCCTCGGGAGGGCCCTCAGATACGCAGTATTTT.

This clone has a single count. The chain is built from TRBV2 and TRBJ1-4; 8 bases match TRBD1. Germline values: CDR1 SNHLY, CDR2 FYNNEI. CDR3 length: 16 amino acids. The trim removed 6 bases at V and 3 bases at J, leaving 9 bases unmatched. In DNA, the CDR3 is TGTGCCAGCAGCGGAACAGGGGGGCCGGCTAATGAAAAACTGTTTTTT. Its translation is CASSGTGGPANEKLFF.

The genes are TRBV5-1 and TRBJ2-5, with 12 bases aligning to TRBD1. J was trimmed by 5 bases and V by 2 bases; bases with no gene match: 7. This CDR3 contains 16 residues. Germline CDR1 and CDR2: SGHRS and YFSETQ. The chain's CDR3 is CASSLTGTGGKETQYF. In DNA form, the CDR3 reads TGCGCCAGCAGCTTAACCGGGACAGGGGGCAAGGAGACCCAGTACTTC.

About this clone itself: Other DNA sequences within the sample encode an identical CDR3. This chain links TRBV2 with TRBJ2-7; D gene ambiguous. Deletions cut 6 bases from V and 4 bases from J, with 7 bases between. In germline, CDR1 is SNHLY, CDR2 FYNNEI. The CDR3 is 11 residues long. The CDR3 region has the DNA TGTGCCAGCAGCCCCGTTTACGAGCAGTACTTC. Its protein is CASSPVYEQYF.

The chain joins TRBV11-1 to TRBJ2-7, with 7 nucleotides matching TRBD2. This CDR3 is 13 amino acids long. With 3 bases clipped from V and 3 bases from J, the junction kept 2 bases outside the gene matches. Per germline, CDR1 SGHAT and CDR2 FQDESV (reference sequence). The CDR3 loop is CASSFGGSYEQYF. The DNA of the CDR3 is TGTGCCAGCAGCTTCGGCGGGAGCTACGAGCAGTACTTC.

V gene TRBV27 combines with J gene TRBJ1-4; 7 nucleotides agree with TRBD1. Germline V gene sequence: CDR1 MNHEY, CDR2 SMNVEV (reference sequence). With V trimmed by 3 bases and J by 8 bases, 15 bases remained unmatched. The CDR3 extends over 17 amino acids. CDR3 in amino acids: CASSFSSYEGAREKLFF. CDR3 bases: TGTGCCAGCAGTTTTAGTTCGTATGAGGGGGCGAGGGAAAAACTGTTTTTT.

The genes are TRBV28 and TRBJ2-3, with 8 bases lining up with TRBD2. This CDR3 is built from 16 residues. The germline V gene encodes CDR1 MDHEN and CDR2 SYDVKM. The J segment lost 6 bases and the V segment lost 4 bases, leaving 12 bases of the junction unmatched. The CDR3 nucleotides read TGTGCCAGCAGTTCCCCCAGGGCGGGAGGAGGCGATACGCAGTATTTT. It codes for CASSSPRAGGGDTQYF. The whole variable domain, remainder taken from reference TRBV28 and TRBJ2-3, is DVKVTQSSRYLVKRTGEKVFLECVQDMDHENMFWYRQDPGLGLRLIYFSYDVKMKEKGDIPEGYSVSREKKERFSLILESASTNQTSMYLCASSSPRAGGGDTQYFGPGTRLTVL.

V and J are TRBV4-2 and TRBJ2-3, with a weak D call TRBD1 (5 bases). The ends were cut back, 4 bases at V and 1 base at J, with 12 bases in the middle. The length of the CDR3 is 15 residues. Germline CDR1 reads LGHNA; CDR2 reads YNFKEQ. As DNA, the CDR3 is TGTGCCAGCAGCCCGCAGGGCCATGGCACAGATACGCAGTATTTT. Protein sequence: CASSPQGHGTDTQYF.

Only one count was recorded for this clone. The V and J genes are TRBV5-1 and TRBJ1-2, with no clear D. CDR1 and CDR2 (germline): SGHRS, YFSETQ. Trimming shortened V by 0 bases and J by 0 bases, and 6 bases separated the two germline ends. There are 14 residues in the CDR3. The CDR3 nucleotides are TGCGCCAGCAGCTTGGCCGGGGCTAACTATGGCTACACCTTC. This codes for CASSLAGANYGYTF. The variable domain in full, completed from reference TRBV5-1 and TRBJ1-2, reads KAGVTQTPRYLIKTRGQQVTLSCSPISGHRSVSWYQQTPGQGLQFLFEYFSETQRNKGNFPGRFSGRQFSNSRSEMNVSTLELGDSALYLCASSLAGANYGYTFGSGTRLTVV.

The chain employs TRBV5-1 and TRBJ2-5; 12 bases fit TRBD2. The CDR3 runs 16 residues. Germline V CDR1 and CDR2: SGHRS, YFSETQ. J lost 1 base, V lost 4 bases, and 5 bases had no gene match. The CDR3 region is CASSTGTSGPQETQYF. CDR3 nucleotide sequence: TGCGCCAGCAGCACCGGGACTAGCGGGCCCCAAGAGACCCAGTACTTC.

This chain connects TRBV7-3 to TRBJ2-3; TRBD1 agrees at 7 bases. In germline, CDR1 is SGHTA, CDR2 FQGTGA. V trimming: 5 bases; J trimming: 2 bases; junction bases outside the gene matches: 4. This CDR3 is built from 14 residues. The CDR3 DNA follows: TGTGCCAGCAGCATTACAGGGGTCACAGATACGCAGTATTTT. Amino acid sequence: CASSITGVTDTQYF.

The rearrangement joins TRBV30 to TRBJ2-1, with a possible D match to TRBD1 (6 bases). V was pared by 1 base and J by 9 bases, with 7 bases between. In germline, CDR1 is GTSNPN, CDR2 SVGIG (reference sequence). CDR3 length equals 11 residues. The CDR3 loop is CAWSGGGEQFF. The CDR3 DNA reads as TGTGCCTGGAGTGGAGGGGGTGAGCAGTTCTTC.

The chain carries TRBV9 and TRBJ2-2; perhaps TRBD1 as D (5 bases). Looked up from germline, CDR1 is SGDLS and CDR2 is YYNGEE. Deletions cut 3 bases from V and 1 base from J, with 10 bases between. The length of the CDR3 is 15 residues. CDR3: CASSAETGNTGELFF. DNA for the CDR3: TGTGCCAGCAGCGCCGAAACAGGGAACACCGGGGAGCTGTTTTTT.

The V gene is TRBV28, the J gene TRBJ2-7; no clear D. Deletions cut 6 bases from V and 0 bases from J, with 9 bases between. Germline V CDR1 and CDR2: MDHEN, SYDVKM. The CDR3 has 13 amino acids. In DNA, the CDR3 is TGTGCCAGCAGCCCCTCTAGCTCCTACGAGCAGTACTTC. This translates into CASSPSSSYEQYF.

The sample holds one count of this clone. The chain carries TRBV9 and TRBJ2-1, with TRBD2 identical over 7 bases. The CDR3 covers 14 residues. Unmatched junction bases numbered 7, after V lost 2 bases and J lost 8 bases. Germline V CDR1 and CDR2: SGDLS, YYNGEE. Here the CDR3 reads CASSVSGIRDEQFF. CDR3 DNA: TGTGCCAGCAGCGTCAGCGGGATCAGGGATGAGCAGTTCTTC. Complete variable domain (other parts from reference TRBV9 and TRBJ2-1): DSGVTQTPKHLITATGQRVTLRCSPRSGDLSVYWYQQSLDQGLQFLIQYYNGEERAKGNILERFSAQQFPDLHSELNLSSLELGDSALYFCASSVSGIRDEQFFGPGTRLTVL.

Remarks on this clone: At the DNA level, this CDR3 is encoded by other sequences in the same sample as well. The chain employs TRBV5-1 and TRBJ2-2; D is unclear. The CDR3 totals 15 residues. The V end lost 0 bases, the J end lost 0 bases, and 6 bases lay between the germline ends. Looked up from germline, CDR1 is SGHRS and CDR2 is YFSETQ. DNA of the CDR3: TGCGCCAGCAGCTTGGGAGGTGCGAACACCGGGGAGCTGTTTTTT. As protein: CASSLGGANTGELFF.

This sequence joins TRBV7-9 and TRBJ1-3; 9 positions match TRBD1. CDR3 length: 14 residues. Germline CDR1 SEHNR, CDR2 FQNEAQ (reference sequence). Trimming cost V 1 base and J 6 bases; bases outside gene matches: 1. The CDR3 sequence is CASSLGTGENTIYF. DNA for the CDR3: TGTGCCAGCAGCTTAGGGACAGGGGAAAACACCATATATTTT.

The chain carries TRBV27 and TRBJ2-5; 8 bases agree with TRBD2. The V and J ends lost 6 bases and 4 bases, in that order; junction bases with no gene match: 10. CDR1 MNHEY and CDR2 SMNVEV come from the germline V gene (reference sequence). The CDR3 runs 15 residues. The CDR3 region is CASSRGGAWSETQYF. DNA of the CDR3: TGTGCCAGCAGCCGGGGGGGCGCTTGGTCAGAGACCCAGTACTTC.